The rows below give T cell receptor beta chains drawn from one sample of a study of tissue T cells after allogeneic stem cell transplantation. This table comes from immunoSEQ multiplex PCR, and its TCRdb copy is limited to in-frame clones, with some not included. The data contain about 26,000 clones, under 95% of them singletons. This specimen consisted of blood, obtained before transplantation. Source of these receptors: an older male donor who later had graft-versus-host disease after an allogeneic stem cell transplant. Each CDR3 is given with its conserved first and last residue. Each record gives: clone size, D gene, J gene, V gene, CDR3 protein, CDR3 DNA. The D gene is left open where the match is weak. Clone sizes are given selectively: once, few, many, or a class where the clone is expanded.

>NA|NA|TRBJ2-5|TRBV5-1
CASSTAGNQETQYF
TGCGCCAGCAGCACCGCAGGAAACCAAGAGACCCAGTACTTC
>NA|TRBD1|TRBJ1-2|TRBV7-2
CASSPDRGQGYGYTF
TGTGCCAGCAGCCCAGACCGAGGACAGGGCTATGGCTACACCTTC
>NA|NA|TRBJ2-1|TRBV5-1
CASRGSGNEQFF
TGCGCCAGCAGAGGGAGCGGGAATGAGCAGTTCTTC
>NA|TRBD2|TRBJ2-5|TRBV7-9
CASSTQLAGGETQYF
TGTGCCAGCAGCACGCAACTAGCGGGGGGAGAGACCCAGTACTTC
>NA|TRBD2|TRBJ2-3|TRBV24-1
CATSGGLAGGPGDTQYF
TGTGCCACCAGTGGCGGACTAGCGGGAGGGCCGGGAGATACGCAGTATTTT
>NA|NA|TRBJ1-5|TRBV10-3
CAISVEGNQPQHF
TGTGCCATCAGTGTGGAGGGGAATCAGCCCCAGCATTTT
>NA|TRBD1|TRBJ2-1|TRBV10-3
CAITGTGNEQFF
TGTGCCATCACCGGGACAGGGAATGAGCAGTTCTTC
>NA|NA|TRBJ1-6|TRBV7-2
CASSLEWGSPLHF
TGTGCCAGCAGCTTAGAGTGGGGGTCACCCCTCCACTTT
>NA|NA|TRBJ1-6|TRBV19
CASRSAYYNSPLHF
TGTGCCAGTAGGTCCGCTTATTATAATTCACCCCTCCACTTT
>NA|NA|TRBJ2-1|TRBV3-1/TRBV3-2
CATGRSETSYNEQFF
TGTGCTACTGGGCGTAGCGAGACCTCCTACAATGAGCAGTTCTTC
>NA|TRBD2|TRBJ2-7|TRBV7-2
CASSDGLARYEQYF
TGTGCCAGCAGCGACGGACTAGCGAGATACGAGCAGTACTTC
>NA|TRBD1|TRBJ2-2|TRBV9
CASGWSGGGLSNTGELFF
TGTGCCAGCGGTTGGTCAGGGGGTGGCCTCTCGAACACCGGGGAGCTGTTTTTT
>NA|TRBD1|TRBJ1-5|TRBV6-5
CASSTGQGSNQPQHF
TGTGCCAGCAGCACGGGACAGGGCAGCAATCAGCCCCAGCATTTT
>NA|NA|TRBJ1-1|TRBV4-1
CASSPSGGRGMVAFF
TGCGCCAGCAGCCCTTCCGGGGGGAGAGGGATGGTGGCTTTCTTT
>once|TRBD2|TRBJ2-1|TRBV11-2
CASSLDYGLAGAHEQFF
TGTGCCAGCAGCTTAGATTATGGGCTAGCGGGAGCCCATGAGCAGTTCTTC
>NA|TRBD2|TRBJ2-1|TRBV19
CASSITSGTILLHQFF
TGTGCCAGTAGTATAACAAGCGGGACTATCCTATTACATCAGTTCTTC
>NA|NA|TRBJ2-7|TRBV5-4
CASSGGLYEQYF
TGTGCCAGCAGCGGTGGCCTTTACGAGCAGTACTTC
>NA|TRBD1|TRBJ2-3|TRBV5-1
CASSPLSQGASDTQYF
TGCGCCAGCAGCCCCCTCTCACAGGGGGCATCAGATACGCAGTATTTT
>NA|NA|TRBJ2-5|TRBV28
CASSLQETQYF
TGTGCCAGCAGTTTACAAGAGACCCAGTACTTC
>once|NA|TRBJ1-5|TRBV10-3
CAISESGGGNQPQHF
TGTGCCATCAGTGAGTCGGGGGGTGGGAATCAGCCCCAGCATTTT
>NA|NA|TRBJ2-7|TRBV19
CASSIPNRLIHEQYF
TGTGCCAGTAGTATTCCCAACAGGTTGATCCACGAGCAGTACTTC
>once|NA|TRBJ2-7|TRBV7-2
CASSLSGYEQYF
TGTGCCAGCAGCTTATCGGGCTACGAGCAGTACTTC
>NA|NA|TRBJ1-1|TRBV7-2
CASSFQDRKNTEAFF
TGTGCCAGCAGCTTCCAGGACCGCAAAAACACTGAAGCTTTCTTT
>NA|NA|TRBJ1-1|TRBV11-2
CASSPGFVTEAFF
TGTGCCAGCAGCCCAGGCTTTGTCACTGAAGCTTTCTTT
>NA|TRBD1|TRBJ2-3|TRBV19
CATLPGGGTDTQYF
TGTGCCACCCTCCCAGGGGGTGGGACAGATACGCAGTATTTT
>NA|NA|TRBJ2-5|TRBV27
CASSLGGPETQYF
TGTGCCAGCAGTTTGGGGGGCCCCGAGACCCAGTACTTC
>NA|NA|TRBJ1-1|TRBV11-3
CASSLNSRDEAFF
TGTGCCAGCAGCTTGAACAGCCGGGATGAAGCTTTCTTT
>NA|NA|TRBJ2-3|TRBV3-1/TRBV3-2
CASSQDLTGTQYF
TGTGCCAGCAGCCAAGATTTGACAGGAACGCAGTATTTT
>once|NA|TRBJ2-7|TRBV19
CASSITSSYEQYF
TGTGCCAGTAGTATCACTAGCTCCTACGAGCAGTACTTC
>NA|TRBD2|TRBJ2-6|TRBV10-3
CAISEIGLAGPYSGANVLTF
TGTGCCATCAGTGAGATCGGTCTAGCGGGGCCGTACTCTGGGGCCAACGTCCTGACTTTC
>medium-sized|NA|TRBJ1-5|TRBV24-1
CATSDLIGPANQPQHF
TGTGCCACCAGTGATCTTATCGGTCCAGCTAATCAGCCCCAGCATTTT
>NA|NA|TRBJ2-5|TRBV12-3/TRBV12-4
CASSLGPKETQYF
TGTGCCAGCAGTCTCGGGCCCAAAGAGACCCAGTACTTC
>NA|TRBD1|TRBJ1-4|TRBV3-1/TRBV3-2
CASSTRTGGGNEKLFF
TGTGCCAGCAGCACCCGGACAGGGGGTGGGAATGAAAAACTGTTTTTT
>NA|TRBD2|TRBJ2-3|TRBV3-1/TRBV3-2
CASSQGSSSGGTDTQYF
TGTGCCAGCAGCCAAGGGTCATCTAGCGGGGGCACAGATACGCAGTATTTT
>NA|NA|TRBJ2-7|TRBV7-9
CASSLTSQNYEQYF
TGTGCCAGCAGCTTAACTTCCCAGAACTACGAGCAGTACTTC
>few|NA|TRBJ1-5|TRBV30
CAWSSVYSNQPQHF
TGTGCCTGGAGTTCGGTTTATAGCAATCAGCCCCAGCATTTT
>NA|TRBD2|TRBJ2-2|TRBV5-1
CASSLGASGSVGELFF
TGCGCCAGCAGCTTGGGGGCTAGCGGGAGCGTAGGGGAGCTGTTTTTT
>once|NA|TRBJ1-4|TRBV5-5
CASSLGVATNEKLFF
TGTGCCAGCAGCTTGGGGGTGGCAACTAATGAAAAACTGTTTTTT
>NA|NA|TRBJ2-1|TRBV5-8
CASSKSTGISYNEQFF
TGTGCCAGCAGCAAATCAACAGGAATTTCCTACAATGAGCAGTTCTTC
>NA|TRBD1|TRBJ1-5|TRBV30
CAWSEARGIGQPQHF
TGTGCCTGGAGTGAGGCCAGGGGGATCGGTCAGCCCCAGCATTTT
>NA|NA|TRBJ2-1|TRBV19
CASRDSGSWNEQFF
TGTGCCAGTAGGGACTCAGGGAGTTGGAATGAGCAGTTCTTC
>NA|NA|TRBJ1-1|TRBV24-1
CATLNSLTNTEAFF
TGTGCCACCTTAAACTCGCTGACGAACACTGAAGCTTTCTTT
>NA|NA|TRBJ2-5|TRBV11-2
CASSLGETQYF
TGTGCCAGCAGCTTAGGGGAGACCCAGTACTTC
>NA|TRBD1|TRBJ1-2|TRBV7-2
CASSSGGQGYGYTF
TGTGCCAGCAGCTCAGGGGGACAAGGCTATGGCTACACCTTC
>NA|NA|TRBJ1-3|TRBV7-9
CASSPYSTGNTIYF
TGTGCCAGCAGCCCTTACAGTACTGGAAACACCATATATTTT
>NA|NA|TRBJ1-1|TRBV9
CASSLTGTPNTEAFF
TGTGCCAGCAGCTTAACCGGGACACCGAACACTGAAGCTTTCTTT
>once|TRBD2|TRBJ2-1|TRBV11-3
CASSFPGLAALSGGNEQFF
TGTGCCAGCAGCTTCCCCGGACTAGCGGCGTTATCGGGGGGCAATGAGCAGTTCTTC
>NA|TRBD1|TRBJ2-7|TRBV27
CASGRQGTPYEQYF
TGTGCCAGCGGAAGACAGGGGACTCCCTACGAGCAGTACTTC
>NA|TRBD1|TRBJ1-6|TRBV19
CATRGQGAWSPLHF
TGTGCCACCCGAGGACAGGGGGCATGGTCACCCCTCCACTTT
>NA|NA|TRBJ1-2|TRBV4-2
CASSQDVQANYGYTF
TGTGCCAGCAGCCAAGATGTACAGGCTAACTATGGCTACACCTTC
>once|NA|TRBJ2-3|TRBV23-1
CASSQWDPTDTQYF
TGCGCCAGCAGTCAATGGGATCCCACAGATACGCAGTATTTT
>NA|NA|TRBJ2-7|TRBV6-1
CASSEAGLVKGVWDEQYF
TGTGCCAGCAGTGAGGCGGGATTGGTTAAAGGGGTCTGGGACGAGCAGTACTTC